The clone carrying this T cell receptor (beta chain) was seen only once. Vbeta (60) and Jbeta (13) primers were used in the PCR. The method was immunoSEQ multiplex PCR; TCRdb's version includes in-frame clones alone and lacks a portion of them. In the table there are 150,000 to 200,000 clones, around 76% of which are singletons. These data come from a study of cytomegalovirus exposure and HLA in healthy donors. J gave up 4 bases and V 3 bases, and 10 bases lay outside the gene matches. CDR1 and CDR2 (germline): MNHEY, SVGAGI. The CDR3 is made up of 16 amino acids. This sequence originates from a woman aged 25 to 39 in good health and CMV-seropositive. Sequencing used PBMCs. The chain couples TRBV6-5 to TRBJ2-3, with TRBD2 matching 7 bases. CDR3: CASSYRTSPRADTQYF. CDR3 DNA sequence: TGTGCCAGCAGTTATCGGACTAGTCCCCGTGCAGATACGCAGTATTTT.